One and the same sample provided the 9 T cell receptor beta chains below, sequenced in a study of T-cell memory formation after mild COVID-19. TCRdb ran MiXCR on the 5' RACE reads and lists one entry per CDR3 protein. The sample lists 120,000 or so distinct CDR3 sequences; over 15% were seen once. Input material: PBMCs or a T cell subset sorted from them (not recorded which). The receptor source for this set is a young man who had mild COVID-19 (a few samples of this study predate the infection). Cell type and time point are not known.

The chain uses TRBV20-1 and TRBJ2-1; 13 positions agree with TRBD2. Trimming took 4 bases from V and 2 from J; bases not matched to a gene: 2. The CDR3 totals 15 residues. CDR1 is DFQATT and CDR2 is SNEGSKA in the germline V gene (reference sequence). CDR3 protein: CSAMTSGGTYNEQFF. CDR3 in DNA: TGCAGTGCTATGACTAGCGGGGGGACCTACAATGAGCAGTTCTTC.

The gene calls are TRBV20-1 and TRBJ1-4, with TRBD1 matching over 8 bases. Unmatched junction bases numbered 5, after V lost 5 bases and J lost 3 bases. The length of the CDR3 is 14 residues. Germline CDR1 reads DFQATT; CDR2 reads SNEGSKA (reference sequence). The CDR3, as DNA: TGCAGTGCTTACCCACAGGGGGCTAATGAAAAACTGTTTTTT. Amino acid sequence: CSAYPQGANEKLFF.

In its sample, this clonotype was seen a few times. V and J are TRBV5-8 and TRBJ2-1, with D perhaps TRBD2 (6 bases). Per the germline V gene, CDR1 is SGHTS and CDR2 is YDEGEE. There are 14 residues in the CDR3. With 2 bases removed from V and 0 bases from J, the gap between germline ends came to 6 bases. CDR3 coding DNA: TGTGCCAGCAGCTTCGGGAGCTCCTACAATGAGCAGTTCTTC. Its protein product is CASSFGSSYNEQFF.

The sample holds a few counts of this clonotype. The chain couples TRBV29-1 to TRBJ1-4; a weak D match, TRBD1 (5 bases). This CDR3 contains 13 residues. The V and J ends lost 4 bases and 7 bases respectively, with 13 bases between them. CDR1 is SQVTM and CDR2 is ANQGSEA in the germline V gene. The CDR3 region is CSVVTGLGEKLFF. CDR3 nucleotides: TGCAGCGTTGTAACGGGGCTCGGTGAAAAACTGTTTTTT.

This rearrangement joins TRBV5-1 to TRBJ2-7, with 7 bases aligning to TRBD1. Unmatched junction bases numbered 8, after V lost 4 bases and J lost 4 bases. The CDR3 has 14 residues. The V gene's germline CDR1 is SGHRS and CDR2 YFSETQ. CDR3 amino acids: CASSPGDSGYEQYF. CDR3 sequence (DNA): TGCGCCAGCAGCCCAGGGGACAGCGGATACGAGCAGTACTTC.

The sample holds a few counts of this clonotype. DNA of the CDR3: TGTGCCAGCAGCTTTGGATTTGCAGAAGGAGAGACCCAGTACTTC. This sequence encodes CASSFGFAEGETQYF. The chain combines TRBV5-4 with TRBJ2-5; no firm D call. The CDR3 loop spans 15 amino acids. The germline V gene has CDR1 SGHNT and CDR2 YYREEE (reference sequence). V was pared by 2 bases and J by 4 bases, with 15 bases between.

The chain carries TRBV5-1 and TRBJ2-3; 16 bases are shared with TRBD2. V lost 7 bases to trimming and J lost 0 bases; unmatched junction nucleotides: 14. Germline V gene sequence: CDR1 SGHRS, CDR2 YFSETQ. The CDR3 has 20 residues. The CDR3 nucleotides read TGCGCCAGCGGTTCGCCGGGACTAGCGGGGGGGAGGACTAGCACAGATACGCAGTATTTT. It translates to CASGSPGLAGGRTSTDTQYF.

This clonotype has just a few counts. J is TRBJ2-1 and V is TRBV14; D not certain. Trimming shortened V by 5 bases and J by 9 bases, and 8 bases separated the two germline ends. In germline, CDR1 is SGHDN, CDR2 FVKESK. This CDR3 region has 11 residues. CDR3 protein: CASSSPSEQFF. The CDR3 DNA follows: TGTGCCAGCAGCTCGCCAAGTGAGCAGTTCTTC.

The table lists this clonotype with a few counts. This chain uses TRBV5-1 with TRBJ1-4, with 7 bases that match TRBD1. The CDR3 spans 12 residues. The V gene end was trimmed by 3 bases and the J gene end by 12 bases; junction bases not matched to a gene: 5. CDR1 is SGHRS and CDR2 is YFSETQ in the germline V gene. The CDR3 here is CASSSGTAELFF. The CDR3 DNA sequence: TGCGCCAGCAGCTCAGGGACAGCAGAACTGTTTTTT.